The clone carrying this T cell receptor (beta chain) has more than one count but fewer than ten. Its antigen remains unidentified. This sample is drawn from a study of cytomegalovirus exposure and HLA in healthy donors. Study-level points and caveats: Donor immune exposure was known only as CMV serostatus. Segments of the TCR beta V type were, in most cases, productive about 90% or about 30% of the time in an earlier analysis. V- and J-gene trimming in TCR beta was tied to a missense DCLRE1C variant by an analysis performed later.

Primers: 60 Vbeta forward and 13 Jbeta reverse. Assay: immunoSEQ multiplex PCR; the TCRdb copy retains only in-frame clones and omits some. The sample has roughly 190,000 clones, around 79% seen once. Trimming shortened V by 2 bases and J by 5 bases, and 6 bases separated the two germline ends. CDR1 and CDR2 from the germline V gene are MNHEY and SVGAGI. CDR3 length: 12 amino acids. The source is a woman in her 50s in good health and CMV-seronegative. Sequenced input: PBMCs. The gene calls are TRBV6-5 and TRBJ1-1; D ambiguous. CDR3 sequence reads: CASSYAGTEAFF. The CDR3 DNA follows: TGTGCCAGCAGTTACGCGGGGACTGAAGCTTTCTTT.